This TCR beta chain stems from a study of lymphopenia after photon versus proton radiotherapy. Remarks on this clone: Its antigen is unknown.

V was clipped by 3 bases and J by 5 bases; unmatched bases: 10. The length of the CDR3 is 16 residues. Germline V lookup: CDR1 SGHRS, CDR2 YFSETQ. Profiling relied on immunoSEQ multiplex PCR, and the TCRdb table lists in-frame clones only, not all of them. The data hold tens of thousands of clones, with over 75% observed a single time. Study-wide results and caveats: Under photons, naive T cells and diversity fell while effector/memory populations rose.

The sample in question was peripheral blood, obtained from a patient treated with proton-based radiotherapy. The V and J genes are TRBV5-1 and TRBJ2-2, with TRBD1 matching over 7 bases. This clonotype originated in a woman in her sixties or seventies with pancreatic cancer. CDR3 in amino acids: CASSYPPTGATGELFF. In DNA, the CDR3 is TGCGCCAGCAGCTACCCACCAACAGGGGCGACCGGGGAGCTGTTTTTT.